This passage covers 15 T cell receptor beta chains from one sample sequenced in a study of cytomegalovirus exposure and HLA in healthy donors. PCR employed 60 Vbeta and 13 Jbeta primers. The table came from immunoSEQ multiplex PCR; TCRdb's copy has only in-frame clones and leaves some out. The profile shows 83,000 or so clones, more than 80% of them singletons. The sample was PBMCs. These receptors were collected from a woman aged 25-40 years in good health and CMV-seronegative.

This clone showed up just a few times. The chain joins TRBV9 to TRBJ1-5; D ambiguous. The CDR3 runs to 14 residues. In germline, CDR1 is SGDLS, CDR2 YYNGEE. V was clipped by 0 bases and J by 2 bases, with 6 bases between them. DNA of the CDR3: TGTGCCAGCAGCGTAGGTGTCGGCAATCAGCCCCAGCATTTT. It yields the protein CASSVGVGNQPQHF.

The V call is TRBV11-2, the J call TRBJ1-2; 10 bases match TRBD1. This CDR3 comprises 15 residues. V dropped 5 bases and J dropped 3; count of bases not matched to a gene: 6. Germline CDR1 SGHAT, CDR2 FQNNGV. CDR3 bases: TGTGCCAGCAGCACCCGACAGGGGGCTGACTATGGCTACACCTTC. Protein product: CASSTRQGADYGYTF. The full variable domain, rest sourced from reference TRBV11-2 and TRBJ1-2, is EAGVAQSPRYKIIEKRQSVAFWCNPISGHATLYWYQQILGQGPKLLIQFQNNGVVDDSQLPKDRFSAERLKGVDSTLKIQPAKLEDSAVYLCASSTRQGADYGYTFGSGTRLTVV.

The rearrangement links TRBV6-1 to TRBJ1-5, with D hard to call. The CDR3 is made up of 15 amino acids. The ends were cut back, 2 bases at V and 0 bases at J, with 8 bases in the middle. Germline CDR1 and CDR2: MNHNS and SASEGT. The CDR3 nucleotides are TGTGCCAGCAGTGAAATACCTATTAGCAATCAGCCCCAGCATTTT. Translating it yields CASSEIPISNQPQHF.

The J gene is TRBJ2-7, the V gene TRBV5-4, with D perhaps matching TRBD1 (6 bases). Per the germline V gene, CDR1 is SGHNT and CDR2 is YYREEE (reference sequence). Trimming shortened V by 4 bases and J by 6 bases, and 17 bases separated the two germline ends. CDR3 length: 14 amino acids. Here the CDR3 DNA reads TGTGCCAGCAGCGCGCTACAGGGCCGGGGCGAGCAGTACTTC. This translates into CASSALQGRGEQYF.

This clone has only one observation. V is TRBV21-1 and J is TRBJ1-1; the table's D call of TRBD1 was not tested on the DNA. TRBV21-1 represents a pseudogene. This CDR3 is 19 amino acids long. The CDR3 loop reads CASSKAESPGQGVGTEAFF. The CDR3, as DNA: TGTGCCAGCAGCAAAGCGGAAAGCCCGGGACAGGGGGTTGGCACTGAAGCTTTCTTT.

CDR3 bases: TGTGCCAGCAGCTTGGGCCAGGTCCAAGAGACCCAGTACTTC. Its protein product is CASSLGQVQETQYF. The V gene is TRBV5-4, the J gene TRBJ2-5; D gene uncertain. V dropped 0 bases and J dropped 1 base, with 7 bases sitting between them. This CDR3 has 14 amino acids. CDR1 is SGHNT, CDR2 YYREEE, per germline (reference sequence). The full variable domain, with the rest looked up from reference TRBV5-4 and TRBJ2-5, is ETGVTQSPTHLIKTRGQQVTLRCSSQSGHNTVSWYQQALGQGPQFIFQYYREEENGRGNFPPRFSGLQFPNYSSELNVNALELDDSALYLCASSLGQVQETQYFGPGTRLLVL.

This sequence joins TRBV9 and TRBJ2-3; 9 bases are shared with TRBD2. This CDR3 comprises 15 residues. V was pared by 3 bases and J by 2 bases, with 4 bases of the junction left unmatched. CDR1 is SGDLS and CDR2 is YYNGEE in the germline V gene. The CDR3 DNA follows: TGTGCCAGCAGCGAAAGCGGGAGGCTCACAGATACGCAGTATTTT. This gives the protein CASSESGRLTDTQYF.

This clone was counted only a few times. V usage is TRBV7-2 and J usage is TRBJ1-1; D is unresolved. The CDR3 consists of 14 residues. Trimming shortened V by 2 bases and J by 4 bases, and 11 bases separated the two germline ends. Per the germline V gene, CDR1 is SGHTA and CDR2 is FQGNSA. CDR3 sequence reads: CASSLSSRSTEAFF. For the CDR3, the DNA is TGTGCCAGCAGCTTATCAAGTAGAAGCACTGAAGCTTTCTTT.

This chain joins TRBV28 and TRBJ1-1; no firm D call. Germline V gene sequence: CDR1 MDHEN, CDR2 SYDVKM. This CDR3 region has 13 residues. The V and J ends lost 5 bases and 1 base respectively, with 8 bases between them. For the CDR3, the DNA is TGTGCCAGCAGTCCTCTTCCGAACACTGAAGCTTTCTTT. It is translated as CASSPLPNTEAFF. The whole variable domain, filled in from reference TRBV28 and TRBJ1-1, reads DVKVTQSSRYLVKRTGEKVFLECVQDMDHENMFWYRQDPGLGLRLIYFSYDVKMKEKGDIPEGYSVSREKKERFSLILESASTNQTSMYLCASSPLPNTEAFFGQGTRLTVV.

In its sample, this clone was seen once. This chain joins TRBV27 and TRBJ2-5, with 9 bases lining up with TRBD2. The CDR3 extends over 18 amino acids. After removal of 4 bases from V and 5 bases from J, the junction contained 17 bases not matched to a gene. The germline gives CDR1 MNHEY, CDR2 SMNVEV (reference sequence). The CDR3 region has the DNA TGTGCCAGCAGTTCACGGCGGGCGGGAGGGCCCTCGAGGGAGACCCAGTACTTC. Its protein is CASSSRRAGGPSRETQYF.

Here the CDR3 reads CASRTPRGTYGYTF. For the CDR3, the DNA is TGTGCCAGCAGGACACCCAGGGGGACCTATGGCTACACCTTC. The J gene is TRBJ1-2, the V gene TRBV28, with 7 nucleotides matching TRBD1. CDR1 is MDHEN, CDR2 SYDVKM, per germline. J gave up 4 bases and V 6 bases, and 8 bases lay outside the gene matches. The CDR3 is 14 amino acids.

This clone has a handful of counts. V gene TRBV9 combines with J gene TRBJ2-7, with 7 bases matching TRBD1. The CDR3 spans 15 residues. Losses at the gene ends were 2 bases for V and 4 bases for J; bases not matched to a gene: 9. Germline CDR1 reads SGDLS; CDR2 reads YYNGEE. The CDR3 is CASSVNPGTAYEQYF. The DNA for the CDR3 is TGTGCCAGCAGCGTGAATCCCGGGACAGCGTACGAGCAGTACTTC.

This clone came up once. This rearrangement joins TRBV5-4 to TRBJ1-2, with TRBD1 matching over 7 bases. The CDR3 runs 14 residues. Per the germline V gene, CDR1 is SGHNT and CDR2 is YYREEE (reference sequence). The J segment lost 2 bases and the V segment lost 4 bases, leaving 5 bases of the junction unmatched. The CDR3 is CASSPGTDNYGYTF. In DNA form, the CDR3 reads TGTGCCAGCAGCCCAGGGACAGACAACTATGGCTACACCTTC.

This clone was seen once. The gene calls are TRBV27 and TRBJ1-4; D gene ambiguous. From germline, CDR1 is MNHEY and CDR2 SMNVEV (reference sequence). This CDR3 has 15 residues. V was trimmed by 5 bases and J by 4 bases, leaving 14 bases between them. CDR3 residues: CASSPPPVLNEKLFF. In nucleotides, the CDR3 is TGTGCCAGCAGTCCACCCCCGGTCCTTAATGAAAAACTGTTTTTT.

This clone was detected only a few times. This chain connects TRBV14 to TRBJ2-5; weak D call: TRBD1 (6 bases). V lost 0 bases to trimming and J lost 3 bases, with 17 bases between them. The CDR3 is made up of 17 amino acids. CDR1 SGHDN and CDR2 FVKESK come from the germline V gene. The CDR3 nucleotides read TGTGCCAGCAGCCAAGATAATTACCCGGGACACGAAGAGACCCAGTACTTC. Its protein is CASSQDNYPGHEETQYF. The variable domain in full, with the rest retrieved from reference TRBV14 and TRBJ2-5, is EAGVTQFPSHSVIEKGQTVTLRCDPISGHDNLYWYRRVMGKEIKFLLHFVKESKQDESGMPNNRFLAERTGGTYSTLKVQPAELEDSGVYFCASSQDNYPGHEETQYFGPGTRLLVL.